This record covers a single TCR beta chain. Its antigen is unidentified. Its ends do not fully match the called genes, so a read error is possible. This sample was included in a study of cytomegalovirus exposure and HLA in healthy donors. Primers included in the PCR were 60 Vbeta and 13 Jbeta primers. Per the study methods: Later work found around 72 million unique TCR beta chains, with approximately 12 million shared. Here immunoSEQ multiplex PCR was the method, and the copy in TCRdb shows in-frame clones only, minus some. V, J and clone size reflect that table, while D and trimming were determined from the DNA. The table records about 160,000 clones, approximately 80% of them present only once. The CDR3 contains 15 residues. Germline lookup yields CDR1 SNHLY and CDR2 FYNNEI. Study outcomes and limitations: Usually a TCR sequence was rare, but some public TCRs were found in many donors. Reported findings show TCR beta sequences accurately forecast HLA-A and HLA-B alleles in most subjects.

The sample consisted of PBMCs. J is TRBJ2-5 and V is TRBV2; D is unresolved. This receptor was taken from a woman between 18 and 29 years old in good health and CMV-seronegative. The CDR3, as DNA: TGTGCCAGCAGTGATCAGACCAGAACTCAAGAGGCCCAGTACTTC. This encodes CASSDQTRTQEAQYF.